These T cell receptor beta chains were read from a single sample in a study of T cells in Graves' hyperthyroidism and ophthalmopathy. TCRdb redid the calling of the multiplex PCR reads with MiXCR, one entry per CDR3 protein. The table records over 650,000 distinct CDR3 sequences, about 45% of them present only once. Sequencing was done on a sample of peripheral blood or thyroid tissue (not recorded which). The receptors come from an adult man with Graves' disease, either hyperthyroidism or ophthalmopathy (not recorded which). Each CDR3 is given with its conserved first and last residue. The order of the fields is J gene, clone size, D gene, V gene, CDR3 protein, CDR3 DNA. The D gene is left open where the match is weak. A clone size is listed for some rows: how often the clone was seen (once, few, many), or a class if it is expanded.

j_call: TRBJ2-7
clone_size: NA
d_call: TRBD2
v_call: TRBV24-1
cdr3_aa: CASRAGREGFYEQYF
cdr3_nt: TGTGCCTCTCGCGCCGGGCGGGAGGGCTTCTACGAGCAGTACTTC

j_call: TRBJ2-5
clone_size: few
d_call: NA
v_call: TRBV20-1
cdr3_aa: CSARDRNQETQYF
cdr3_nt: TGCAGTGCTAGAGATAGGAACCAAGAGACCCAGTACTTC

j_call: TRBJ2-5
clone_size: few
d_call: NA
v_call: TRBV12-3/TRBV12-4
cdr3_aa: CASSLRFETQYF
cdr3_nt: TGTGCCAGCAGTTTAAGGTTCGAGACCCAGTACTTC

j_call: TRBJ2-1
clone_size: NA
d_call: NA
v_call: TRBV20-1
cdr3_aa: CSVDRPGGNEQFF
cdr3_nt: TGCAGTGTCGACAGGCCTGGGGGGAATGAGCAGTTCTTC

j_call: TRBJ1-6
clone_size: NA
d_call: TRBD1
v_call: TRBV19
cdr3_aa: CASSISPGQGSSYNSPLHF
cdr3_nt: TGTGCCAGTAGTATCAGTCCGGGACAGGGCAGCTCCTATAATTCACCCCTCCACTTT

j_call: TRBJ2-7
clone_size: few
d_call: TRBD1
v_call: TRBV6-1
cdr3_aa: CASNRDRGTYEQYF
cdr3_nt: TGTGCCAGCAACCGCGACAGGGGAACGTACGAGCAGTACTTC

j_call: TRBJ1-2
clone_size: NA
d_call: NA
v_call: TRBV25-1
cdr3_aa: CASSGGNGYTF
cdr3_nt: TGTGCCAGCAGTGGAGGGAATGGCTACACCTTC

j_call: TRBJ2-5
clone_size: once
d_call: TRBD2
v_call: TRBV12-3/TRBV12-4
cdr3_aa: CANSLGSASGETQYF
cdr3_nt: TGTGCCAACAGTTTAGGGAGCGCTAGCGGAGAGACCCAGTACTTC

j_call: TRBJ2-7
clone_size: once
d_call: TRBD1
v_call: TRBV10-2
cdr3_aa: CASSRQGSPYEQYF
cdr3_nt: TGCGCCAGCAGTCGACAGGGATCCCCCTACGAGCAGTACTTC

j_call: TRBJ1-6
clone_size: NA
d_call: NA
v_call: TRBV2
cdr3_aa: CASSGARGNSPLHF
cdr3_nt: TGTGCCAGCAGTGGGGCAAGGGGAAATTCACCCCTCCACTTT

j_call: TRBJ1-1
clone_size: NA
d_call: NA
v_call: TRBV28
cdr3_aa: CASSIDGTEAFF
cdr3_nt: TGTGCCAGCAGCATTGACGGCACTGAAGCTTTCTTT

j_call: TRBJ2-2
clone_size: few
d_call: TRBD2
v_call: TRBV5-1
cdr3_aa: CASTLTSSTGELFF
cdr3_nt: TGCGCCAGCACCTTGACTAGCTCCACCGGGGAGCTGTTTTTT

j_call: TRBJ1-6
clone_size: once
d_call: NA
v_call: TRBV20-1
cdr3_aa: CSARDLLRDSPLHF
cdr3_nt: TGCAGTGCTAGAGATCTACTGCGGGATTCACCCCTCCACTTT

j_call: TRBJ1-4
clone_size: many
d_call: NA
v_call: TRBV2
cdr3_aa: CASNDRNEKLFF
cdr3_nt: TGTGCCAGCAACGACCGTAATGAAAAACTGTTTTTT

j_call: TRBJ2-2
clone_size: NA
d_call: NA
v_call: TRBV15
cdr3_aa: CATSRDWNTGELFF
cdr3_nt: TGTGCCACCAGCAGAGATTGGAACACCGGGGAGCTGTTTTTT

j_call: TRBJ2-7
clone_size: NA
d_call: TRBD2
v_call: TRBV10-3
cdr3_aa: CAIRERDTTYEQYF
cdr3_nt: TGTGCCATCAGGGAGCGGGATACAACTTACGAGCAGTACTTC

j_call: TRBJ2-7
clone_size: NA
d_call: TRBD2
v_call: TRBV11-1
cdr3_aa: CASSLTSGDLYEQYF
cdr3_nt: TGTGCCAGCAGCTTGACTAGCGGGGATCTCTACGAGCAGTACTTC

j_call: TRBJ1-4
clone_size: NA
d_call: NA
v_call: TRBV9
cdr3_aa: CASSVAQGEKLFF
cdr3_nt: TGTGCCAGCAGCGTAGCGCAGGGCGAAAAACTGTTTTTT

j_call: TRBJ1-5
clone_size: NA
d_call: NA
v_call: TRBV9
cdr3_aa: CASSRTGFNQPQHF
cdr3_nt: TGTGCCAGCAGCCGAACAGGTTTCAATCAGCCCCAGCATTTT

j_call: TRBJ1-4
clone_size: NA
d_call: TRBD1
v_call: TRBV20-1
cdr3_aa: CSASYRDSESEKLFF
cdr3_nt: TGCAGTGCTAGTTACCGGGACAGTGAGAGTGAAAAACTGTTTTTT

j_call: TRBJ1-6
clone_size: once
d_call: NA
v_call: TRBV7-9
cdr3_aa: CASSAGGMGYPLHF
cdr3_nt: TGTGCCAGCAGCGCGGGGGGCATGGGATATCCCCTCCACTTT

j_call: TRBJ1-6
clone_size: NA
d_call: NA
v_call: TRBV15
cdr3_aa: CATSSLTGSNSPLHF
cdr3_nt: TGTGCCACCAGCAGCCTAACCGGGAGCAATTCACCCCTCCACTTT

j_call: TRBJ2-7
clone_size: NA
d_call: TRBD2
v_call: TRBV7-9
cdr3_aa: CASSYSNGRPYEQYF
cdr3_nt: TGTGCCAGCAGTTACTCGAACGGGAGGCCCTACGAGCAGTACTTC

j_call: TRBJ1-2
clone_size: NA
d_call: NA
v_call: TRBV20-1
cdr3_aa: CSAKAVAGTSYGYTF
cdr3_nt: TGCAGTGCAAAGGCGGTGGCAGGGACCTCCTATGGCTACACCTTC

j_call: TRBJ1-1
clone_size: NA
d_call: TRBD1
v_call: TRBV7-6
cdr3_aa: CASRSTGVTEAFF
cdr3_nt: TGTGCCAGCAGATCCACAGGGGTCACTGAAGCTTTCTTT

j_call: TRBJ1-2
clone_size: few
d_call: NA
v_call: TRBV24-1
cdr3_aa: CATSDNRVFGLRGYTF
cdr3_nt: TGTGCCACCAGTGATAACCGGGTTTTCGGCTTGAGGGGCTACACCTTC

j_call: TRBJ1-5
clone_size: few
d_call: TRBD1
v_call: TRBV7-8
cdr3_aa: CASSSGTGGHQPQHF
cdr3_nt: TGTGCCAGCAGTTCTGGGACAGGGGGGCATCAGCCCCAGCATTTT

j_call: TRBJ1-6
clone_size: NA
d_call: NA
v_call: TRBV20-1
cdr3_aa: CSARTGQGGPPLHF
cdr3_nt: TGCAGTGCTAGAACCGGGCAGGGAGGTCCACCCCTCCACTTT

j_call: TRBJ2-7
clone_size: NA
d_call: TRBD1
v_call: TRBV29-1
cdr3_aa: CSVEDGQGTGQYF
cdr3_nt: TGCAGCGTTGAAGACGGACAGGGAACGGGGCAGTACTTC

j_call: TRBJ1-2
clone_size: few
d_call: NA
v_call: TRBV4-1
cdr3_aa: CASSHKVDYGYTF
cdr3_nt: TGCGCCAGCAGCCATAAGGTTGACTATGGCTACACCTTC

j_call: TRBJ1-2
clone_size: NA
d_call: TRBD1
v_call: TRBV19
cdr3_aa: CASSRQGQGNGYTF
cdr3_nt: TGTGCCAGTAGTAGGCAGGGACAGGGGAATGGCTACACCTTC

j_call: TRBJ1-4
clone_size: NA
d_call: NA
v_call: TRBV11-2
cdr3_aa: CASSLGGALSRGNEKLFF
cdr3_nt: TGTGCCAGCAGCTTAGGAGGGGCCTTGTCCCGAGGCAATGAAAAACTGTTTTTT